Included here is one T cell receptor beta chain sequence, with context. Its antigen specificity is not known. No much larger clonotype is one base removed from it; base qualities were not supplied. The data stem from a study of blood T cell repertoires in COVID-19 (dated by TCRdb to between 2020 and 2021). Study-level background: Collaborator samples came from the United States, Italy and Spain and covered acute and convalescent phases of COVID-19. The repertoires were released in a freely available public database meant as a resource for research on the immune response to SARS-CoV-2. Where HLA class I and class II types were available, the types were taken from metadata supplied by the sample provider, not from assay-based typing. The samples were drawn from two sources: the first 160 participants of the ongoing ImmuneRACE study, and fewer than 1,500 subjects contributed by 6 global collaborators. The sample metadata nearly always contained a de-identified subject ID, COVID-19 status, age in years and sex. The prospective study material was composed of cDNA or gDNA derived from T cells, B-cell-depleted T cells, or PBMCs. The dataset comprised deeply sampled blood TCRbeta repertoires from subjects exposed to, actively infected with, or recovered from COVID-19. What the research found in general, with its limitations: How much clinical and demographic metadata was included differed by source and by participant, and the metadata was provided uncurated.

TCRbeta CDR3 regions were amplified from genomic DNA by means of the immunoSEQ Assay, a bias-controlled multiplex PCR. The original methods were these. Within the assay, amplification of reference gene primers was used to estimate how many nucleated cells each sample contained. To quantify the absolute abundance of each unique TCRbeta CDR3 rearrangement, sequence reads were collapsed and filtered. For each sample, productive Simpson clonality was calculated by taking the square root of Simpson's diversity index across productive rearrangements. TCRdb limited this immuneACCESS table to in-frame rearrangements with V and J called. A share of clones is missing; checked studies link under half to unresolved V genes, and the rest is unexplained. Clone size and V and J calls were adopted from that table, with D and trimming inferred from the DNA. The sample table holds 150,000 to 200,000 clones, of which roughly 80% were seen once. Together, the top ten hold under 15% of the sample.

Participants in the prospective study were enrolled through a virtual design, were aged roughly 18 to 100 years, and lived in approximately 25 United States geographic areas. In the prospective study, participants were assigned to cohorts based on the clinical history participants reported in a screening survey and a study questionnaire. Exposed participants were defined as having been in contact with someone with a PCR-confirmed or clinician-diagnosed COVID-19 case within 2 weeks of study entry. In the prospective study, mobile phlebotomists collected whole blood, serum and a nasopharyngeal or oropharyngeal swab from each participant. Prospective study participants could optionally give additional blood draws and questionnaires over an approximately 2-month period. Before DNA extraction, prospective study blood samples were shipped either frozen or at room temperature. The CDR1 and CDR2 encoded by the germline V gene (reference sequence) are GTSNPN and SVGIG. Trimming removed 2 bases from V and 6 bases from J, leaving 11 bases between the germline ends. The CDR3 numbers 13 residues from cysteine through phenylalanine. The retained sequence is limited to the CDR3, 39 bases, with the frame set at the first base.

The TCR comes from a man in his 60s who had been exposed to COVID-19. Source material: PBMCs or T cells enriched from blood (not recorded which). The chain employs TRBV30 and TRBJ2-1; TRBD2 might be the D gene, on 5 matching bases. The DNA sequence reads TGTGCCTGGAGTCTCGGGAAACCCAATGAGCAGTTCTTC. This translates into CAWSLGKPNEQFF.